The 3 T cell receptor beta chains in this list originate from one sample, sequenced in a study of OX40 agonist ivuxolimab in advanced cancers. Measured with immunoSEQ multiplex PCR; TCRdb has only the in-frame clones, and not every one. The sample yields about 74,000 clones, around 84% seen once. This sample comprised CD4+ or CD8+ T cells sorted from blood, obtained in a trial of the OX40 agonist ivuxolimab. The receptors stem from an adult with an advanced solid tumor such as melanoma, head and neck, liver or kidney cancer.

Written as DNA, the CDR3 is TGTGCCAGCAGCGCAACGGACACCCAGGGCGAGCAGTACTTC. The encoded protein is CASSATDTQGEQYF. The chain has TRBV7-2 and TRBJ2-7; possible D gene TRBD1, 5 bases. Per germline, CDR1 SGHTA and CDR2 FQGNSA. The CDR3 totals 14 residues. V was shortened by 5 bases and J by 6 bases, with 17 bases between the two germline ends. The whole variable domain, remainder taken from reference TRBV7-2 and TRBJ2-7, is GAGVSQSPSNKVTEKGKDVELRCDPISGHTALYWYRQSLGQGLEFLIYFQGNSAPDKSGLPSDRFSAERTGGSVSTLTIQRTQQEDSAVYLCASSATDTQGEQYFGPGTRLTVT.

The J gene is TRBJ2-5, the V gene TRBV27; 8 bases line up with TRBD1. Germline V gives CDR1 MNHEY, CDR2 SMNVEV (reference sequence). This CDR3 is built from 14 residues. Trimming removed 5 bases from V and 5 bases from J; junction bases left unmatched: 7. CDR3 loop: CASSQDRGWETQYF. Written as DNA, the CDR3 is TGTGCCAGCAGTCAAGACAGGGGCTGGGAGACCCAGTACTTC.

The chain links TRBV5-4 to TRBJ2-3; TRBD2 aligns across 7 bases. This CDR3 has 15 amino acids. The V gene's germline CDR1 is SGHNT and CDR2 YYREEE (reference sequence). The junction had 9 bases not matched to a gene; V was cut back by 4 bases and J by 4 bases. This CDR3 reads CASSPGGVSSDTQYF. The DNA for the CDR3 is TGTGCCAGCAGCCCTGGGGGGGTCAGCTCAGATACGCAGTATTTT. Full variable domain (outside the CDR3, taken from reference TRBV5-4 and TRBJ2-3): ETGVTQSPTHLIKTRGQQVTLRCSSQSGHNTVSWYQQALGQGPQFIFQYYREEENGRGNFPPRFSGLQFPNYSSELNVNALELDDSALYLCASSPGGVSSDTQYFGPGTRLTVL.